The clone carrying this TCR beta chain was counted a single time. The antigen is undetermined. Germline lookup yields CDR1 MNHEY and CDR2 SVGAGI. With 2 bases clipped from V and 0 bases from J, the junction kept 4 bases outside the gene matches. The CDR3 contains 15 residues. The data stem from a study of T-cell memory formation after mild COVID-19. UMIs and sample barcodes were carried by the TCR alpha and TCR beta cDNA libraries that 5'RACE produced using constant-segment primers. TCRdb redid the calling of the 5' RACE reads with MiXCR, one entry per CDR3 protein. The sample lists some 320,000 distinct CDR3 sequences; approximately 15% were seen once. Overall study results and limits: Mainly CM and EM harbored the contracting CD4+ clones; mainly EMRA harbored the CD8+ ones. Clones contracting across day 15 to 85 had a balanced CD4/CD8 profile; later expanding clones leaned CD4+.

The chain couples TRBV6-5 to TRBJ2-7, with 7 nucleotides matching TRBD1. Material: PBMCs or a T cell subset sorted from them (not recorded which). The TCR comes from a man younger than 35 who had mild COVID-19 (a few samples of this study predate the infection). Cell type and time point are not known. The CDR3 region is CASSYRAGGSYEQYF. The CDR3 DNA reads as TGTGCCAGCAGTTACAGGGCAGGGGGCTCCTACGAGCAGTACTTC.